This TCR beta chain stems from a study of cytomegalovirus exposure and HLA in healthy donors. About this clone: What it binds is not known.

Germline values: CDR1 SGHDN, CDR2 FVKESK. Trimming cost V 6 bases and J 1 base; bases outside gene matches: 3. The length of the CDR3 is 16 residues. PCR involved 60 Vbeta and 13 Jbeta primers. The method was immunoSEQ multiplex PCR; TCRdb's version includes in-frame clones alone and lacks a portion of them. The table records roughly 70,000 clones, 85% to 90% of them present only once. Study results and limitations: Both high specificity and high sensitivity reportedly marked the classifier's diagnosis of cytomegalovirus status.

This rearrangement joins TRBV14 to TRBJ2-1, with 13 bases that match TRBD2. Sequenced: PBMCs. The sequence was obtained from a woman aged 30 to 39 in good health and CMV-seropositive. The CDR3 loop reads CASSLTSGGSYNEQFF. The CDR3 nucleotides are TGTGCCAGCAGTCTGACTAGCGGGGGGTCCTACAATGAGCAGTTCTTC.